A selection of T cell receptor beta chains follows, all from one sample in a study of cytomegalovirus exposure and HLA in healthy donors. TCRdb's copy holds only in-frame clones and misses some; the assay was immunoSEQ multiplex PCR. The sample contains 90,000 to 110,000 clones, around 80% of which appear only once. Sequenced sample: PBMCs. These receptors all stem from a male donor in good health and CMV-seronegative. Each CDR3 is given with its conserved first and last residue. D genes are given only for firm matches. For some rows the clone size is stated as once, few or many, or as a class when expanded; others skip it.

CDR3: CASSLTGARNTGELFF
DNA: TGTGCCAGCAGCCTAACAGGGGCCCGAAACACCGGGGAGCTGTTTTTT
size: NA
J: TRBJ2-2
D: NA
V: TRBV21-1

CDR3: CASSFAGANTEAFF
DNA: TGTGCCAGCAGTTTTGCAGGTGCGAACACTGAAGCTTTCTTT
size: NA
J: TRBJ1-1
D: NA
V: TRBV27

CDR3: CASSPSGTGGSYYEYEQYF
DNA: TGTGCCAGCAGTCCGTCCGGGACAGGGGGATCGTATTACGAGTACGAGCAGTACTTC
size: NA
J: TRBJ2-7
D: TRBD1
V: TRBV28

CDR3: CASSSREQSEAFF
DNA: TGTGCCAGCAGTTCCCGGGAGCAGTCTGAAGCTTTCTTT
size: NA
J: TRBJ1-1
D: NA
V: TRBV6-1

CDR3: CASSSTLYGYTF
DNA: TGTGCCAGCAGCTCCACTTTATATGGCTACACCTTC
size: NA
J: TRBJ1-2
D: NA
V: TRBV5-5

CDR3: CSSSDDSFSGRFHEQYF
DNA: TGTTCCAGCAGCGACGATTCGTTTAGCGGGAGGTTCCACGAGCAGTACTTC
size: NA
J: TRBJ2-7
D: TRBD2
V: TRBV7-9

CDR3: CASSLTRDLNEQYF
DNA: TGTGCCAGCAGTTTGACGAGGGATCTCAACGAGCAGTACTTC
size: NA
J: TRBJ2-7
D: NA
V: TRBV28

CDR3: CATSSRYEQYF
DNA: TGTGCCACCAGCAGCAGGTACGAGCAGTACTTC
size: NA
J: TRBJ2-7
D: NA
V: TRBV15

CDR3: CASGLNGYNEQFF
DNA: TGTGCTAGTGGTTTGAACGGCTACAATGAGCAGTTCTTC
size: NA
J: TRBJ2-1
D: NA
V: TRBV12-5

CDR3: CASSSPGHLSYEQYF
DNA: TGTGCCAGCAGCTCGCCGGGACACCTTTCCTACGAGCAGTACTTC
size: NA
J: TRBJ2-7
D: NA
V: TRBV11-3

CDR3: CASSERDSPTDTQYF
DNA: TGTGCCAGCAGTGAAAGGGACTCCCCCACAGATACGCAGTATTTT
size: NA
J: TRBJ2-3
D: NA
V: TRBV6-1

CDR3: CASSLVGQPYGGYTF
DNA: TGTGCCAGCAGTTTGGTGGGACAGCCGTATGGTGGCTACACCTTC
size: NA
J: TRBJ1-2
D: TRBD1
V: TRBV28

CDR3: CASSNRQVSDEQYF
DNA: TGTGCCAGCAGCAACCGACAGGTTTCCGACGAGCAGTACTTC
size: NA
J: TRBJ2-7
D: NA
V: TRBV11-3

CDR3: CAGEGDLNTEAFF
DNA: TGTGCCGGAGAAGGGGACTTGAACACTGAAGCTTTCTTT
size: NA
J: TRBJ1-1
D: NA
V: TRBV30

CDR3: CASSPRLAGPEETQYF
DNA: TGTGCCAGCTCACCACGCCTAGCGGGGCCGGAAGAGACCCAGTACTTC
size: few
J: TRBJ2-5
D: TRBD2
V: TRBV18

CDR3: CAISDRDRDTEAFF
DNA: TGTGCCATCAGTGATCGTGACAGGGACACTGAAGCTTTCTTT
size: once
J: TRBJ1-1
D: TRBD1
V: TRBV10-3

CDR3: CAWSKWQATNEKLFF
DNA: TGTGCCTGGAGTAAGTGGCAGGCAACTAATGAAAAACTGTTTTTT
size: few
J: TRBJ1-4
D: NA
V: TRBV30

CDR3: CASSDGSSGTYNEQFF
DNA: TGTGCCAGCAGTGACGGGTCTAGCGGGACCTACAATGAGCAGTTCTTC
size: NA
J: TRBJ2-1
D: TRBD2
V: TRBV6-4

CDR3: CASSYSRDNEQFF
DNA: TGTGCCAGCAGTTACTCGCGCGACAATGAGCAGTTCTTC
size: NA
J: TRBJ2-1
D: NA
V: TRBV6-5

CDR3: CACREGLAGIHTGELFF
DNA: TGTGCCTGCCGAGAGGGACTAGCGGGGATTCACACCGGGGAGCTGTTTTTT
size: NA
J: TRBJ2-2
D: TRBD2
V: TRBV30

CDR3: CASSIRQGTTGELFF
DNA: TGTGCCAGCAGCATTAGACAGGGGACCACCGGGGAGCTGTTTTTT
size: NA
J: TRBJ2-2
D: TRBD1
V: TRBV7-9

CDR3: CASSSQRGSYEQYF
DNA: TGTGCCAGCAGCTCCCAGCGGGGGTCCTACGAGCAGTACTTC
size: NA
J: TRBJ2-7
D: TRBD2
V: TRBV5-4

CDR3: CASSSSVNTGELFF
DNA: TGTGCCAGCAGCTCCAGTGTGAACACCGGGGAGCTGTTTTTT
size: NA
J: TRBJ2-2
D: NA
V: TRBV9

CDR3: CASSDTRGQVVSQYF
DNA: TGTGCCAGTAGCGATACGAGGGGACAAGTAGTATCGCAGTATTTT
size: NA
J: TRBJ2-3
D: NA
V: TRBV19

CDR3: CASGNDRVSYEQYF
DNA: TGTGCTAGTGGAAATGACAGGGTATCCTACGAGCAGTACTTC
size: NA
J: TRBJ2-7
D: TRBD1
V: TRBV12-5

CDR3: CASSFGPSSGNTIYF
DNA: TGTGCCAGCAGCTTTGGTCCCAGCTCTGGAAACACCATATATTTT
size: NA
J: TRBJ1-3
D: NA
V: TRBV5-4

CDR3: CASSLGSRTYEQYF
DNA: TGTGCCAGCAGCTTAGGGTCCAGGACCTACGAGCAGTACTTC
size: NA
J: TRBJ2-7
D: NA
V: TRBV7-9

CDR3: CASSFWGLAASTDTQYF
DNA: TGTGCCAGCAGTTTTTGGGGACTAGCGGCTAGCACAGATACGCAGTATTTT
size: NA
J: TRBJ2-3
D: TRBD2
V: TRBV28

CDR3: CASRPDSNSYEQYF
DNA: TGTGCCAGCAGGCCGGACTCAAATTCCTACGAGCAGTACTTC
size: NA
J: TRBJ2-7
D: NA
V: TRBV7-3

CDR3: CASSPAPGQSYEQYF
DNA: TGTGCCAGCTCACCAGCGCCGGGACAATCCTACGAGCAGTACTTC
size: NA
J: TRBJ2-7
D: NA
V: TRBV18

CDR3: CASMDQEGYGYTF
DNA: TGCGCCAGCATGGATCAGGAGGGCTATGGCTACACCTTC
size: few
J: TRBJ1-2
D: NA
V: TRBV10-1

CDR3: CASGQGFRGTEAFF
DNA: TGTGCCAGTGGACAGGGCTTCCGGGGCACTGAAGCTTTCTTT
size: NA
J: TRBJ1-1
D: TRBD1
V: TRBV11-2

CDR3: CASRPGYNPYEQYF
DNA: TGTGCCAGCCGCCCAGGCTACAACCCCTACGAGCAGTACTTC
size: once
J: TRBJ2-7
D: NA
V: TRBV27

CDR3: CASSLAGDIDTQYF
DNA: TGCGCCAGCAGCTTGGCCGGGGACATCGATACGCAGTATTTT
size: NA
J: TRBJ2-3
D: NA
V: TRBV5-1

CDR3: CASSWGQGATEAFF
DNA: TGTGCCAGCAGCTGGGGACAGGGGGCGACTGAAGCTTTCTTT
size: few
J: TRBJ1-1
D: TRBD1
V: TRBV5-5

CDR3: CASSLMQGQGVNTEAFF
DNA: TGTGCCAGCAGCTTGATGCAGGGACAGGGGGTGAACACTGAAGCTTTCTTT
size: NA
J: TRBJ1-1
D: TRBD1
V: TRBV5-4

CDR3: CASSLGGTSLYEQYF
DNA: TGCGCCAGCAGCTTGGGTGGGACTAGCCTTTACGAGCAGTACTTC
size: NA
J: TRBJ2-7
D: TRBD2
V: TRBV5-1

CDR3: CASRSRGNYNEQFF
DNA: TGTGCCAGTAGGAGCAGGGGGAACTACAATGAGCAGTTCTTC
size: NA
J: TRBJ2-1
D: TRBD1
V: TRBV19

CDR3: CASIQRQNKNQPQHF
DNA: TGTGCCAGCATCCAGAGACAGAACAAGAATCAGCCCCAGCATTTT
size: NA
J: TRBJ1-5
D: NA
V: TRBV28

CDR3: CASSETGTGELFF
DNA: TGTGCCAGCAGTGAGACGGGCACCGGGGAGCTGTTTTTT
size: NA
J: TRBJ2-2
D: NA
V: TRBV7-2

CDR3: CASSIRDTVSNQPQHF
DNA: TGTGCCAGTAGCATACGGGACACGGTTAGCAATCAGCCCCAGCATTTT
size: NA
J: TRBJ1-5
D: NA
V: TRBV19